The 11 T cell receptor beta chains presented below share a single source sample, sequenced in a study of shared clonotypes between healthy human individuals. Some clones are missing from TCRdb's copy, which holds only in-frame ones; the method was immunoSEQ multiplex PCR. The repertoire has about 520,000 clones, roughly 95% of them found once; the top ten carry about 0.068%. Source material: naive CD4+ T cells sorted from blood. Documented subset: CD45RA+ positively selected. The receptor source for this set is a woman in her twenties or thirties in good health.

This clone was recorded once. The chain links TRBV6-5 to TRBJ1-1, with unresolved D. Between the trimmed V and J ends, which lost 6 bases and 2 bases, there was a span of 13 bases. This CDR3 comprises 14 residues. The germline CDR1 and CDR2 sequences are MNHEY and SVGAGI. CDR3 DNA sequence: TGTGCCAGCAGCAAAGGTGTGGGAAACACTGAAGCTTTCTTT. Translation gives CASSKGVGNTEAFF.

A remark on this clone: The sample contains more than one DNA sequence encoding this CDR3. The chain is built from TRBV9 and TRBJ2-1, with D possibly being TRBD2 (6 bases). There are 15 residues in the CDR3. V gave up 4 bases and J gave up 0 bases, with 11 bases separating them. Germline V gives CDR1 SGDLS, CDR2 YYNGEE. CDR3 residues: CASSTDSGSYNEQFF. The CDR3 region has the DNA TGTGCCAGCAGCACGGATAGCGGCTCCTACAATGAGCAGTTCTTC.

The chain recombines TRBV5-1 with TRBJ1-4; 7 nucleotides line up with TRBD1. From germline, CDR1 is SGHRS and CDR2 YFSETQ. The CDR3 is made up of 15 amino acids. V trimming: 6 bases; J trimming: 7 bases; junction bases outside the gene matches: 12. The CDR3: CASTPGRGQGEKLFF. The CDR3 DNA follows: TGCGCCAGCACCCCTGGGAGGGGGCAGGGTGAAAAACTGTTTTTT.

This rearrangement joins TRBV2 to TRBJ2-7; D gene unclear. V was trimmed by 9 bases and J by 3 bases, leaving 18 bases between them. This CDR3 has 14 residues. Germline CDR1 SNHLY, CDR2 FYNNEI. This chain's CDR3 is CASRPPRDFYEQYF. CDR3 coding DNA: TGTGCCAGTAGGCCCCCTAGAGACTTCTACGAGCAGTACTTC.

This clone was counted a few times. The chain recombines TRBV30 with TRBJ1-1; a possible D gene is TRBD1 (5 bases). The CDR3 is 12 residues long. V lost 3 bases and J lost 4, with 9 bases in between. Germline-derived CDR1 and CDR2 are GTSNPN and SVGIG (reference sequence). CDR3 residues: CAWRGVGTEAFF. The DNA of the CDR3 is TGTGCCTGGAGGGGGGTTGGCACTGAAGCTTTCTTT.

The chain couples TRBV11-2 to TRBJ2-5; D gene ambiguous. The CDR3 runs 14 residues. V lost 1 base and J lost 5, with 11 bases in between. Germline-derived CDR1 and CDR2 are SGHAT and FQNNGV. In nucleotides, the CDR3 is TGTGCCAGCAGCTTAGTTCGGAGTCGGGAGACCCAGTACTTC. This sequence encodes CASSLVRSRETQYF.

This sequence joins TRBV27 and TRBJ1-1, with D possibly TRBD1 on 6 matching bases. V lost 2 bases to trimming and J lost 5 bases, with 9 bases between them. Germline lookup yields CDR1 MNHEY and CDR2 SMNVEV (reference sequence). The CDR3 sequence is 13 residues long. The CDR3, as DNA: TGTGCCAGCAGTTTAACAGGGTCGACTGAAGCTTTCTTT. Its protein is CASSLTGSTEAFF.

The chain recombines TRBV18 with TRBJ2-7, with 7 bases aligning to TRBD1. The CDR3 is 15 amino acids. V was clipped by 4 bases and J by 4 bases; unmatched bases: 10. Germline loops: CDR1 KGHSH, CDR2 LQKENI. CDR3 residues: CASSQQGTVLYEQYF. The CDR3, as DNA: TGTGCCAGCTCACAACAGGGGACGGTCTTGTACGAGCAGTACTTC.

The chain combines TRBV10-2 with TRBJ2-2; D remains unclear. CDR1 WSHSY and CDR2 SAAADI come from the germline V gene. V lost 2 bases and J 1 base, leaving 2 bases between the germline ends. The CDR3 covers 13 residues. CDR3 in amino acids: CASSEMNTGELFF. As DNA, the CDR3 is TGCGCCAGCAGTGAGATGAACACCGGGGAGCTGTTTTTT.

The gene calls are TRBV2 and TRBJ2-3, with 8 bases aligning to TRBD1. V dropped 3 bases and J dropped 0; count of bases not matched to a gene: 8. The length of the CDR3 is 17 residues. Per germline, CDR1 SNHLY and CDR2 FYNNEI. The DNA of the CDR3 is TGTGCCAGCAGTGACTACCTGGGGACAGGCAGCACAGATACGCAGTATTTT. Its protein product is CASSDYLGTGSTDTQYF.

This chain joins TRBV2 and TRBJ2-2; a possible D gene is TRBD2 (6 bases). The CDR3 length is 11 residues. Germline-derived CDR1 and CDR2 are SNHLY and FYNNEI. V lost 5 bases to trimming and J lost 11 bases, with 9 bases between them. CDR3 in DNA: TGTGCCAGCAGTCGGACTATAGAGCTGTTTTTT. This encodes CASSRTIELFF.